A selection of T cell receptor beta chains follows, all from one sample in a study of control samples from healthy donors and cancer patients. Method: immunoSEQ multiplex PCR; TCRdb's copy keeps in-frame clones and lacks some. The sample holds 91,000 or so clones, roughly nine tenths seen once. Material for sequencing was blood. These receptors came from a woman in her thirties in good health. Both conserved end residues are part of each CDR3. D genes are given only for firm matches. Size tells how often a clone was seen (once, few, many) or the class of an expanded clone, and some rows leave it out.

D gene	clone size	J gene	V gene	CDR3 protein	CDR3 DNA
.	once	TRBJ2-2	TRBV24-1	CATSDLGGPGELFF	TGTGCCACCAGTGATTTGGGGGGGCCCGGGGAGCTGTTTTTT
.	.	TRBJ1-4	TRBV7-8	CASSFRRTTTNEKLFF	TGTGCCAGCAGCTTTAGACGGACGACAACTAATGAAAAACTGTTTTTT
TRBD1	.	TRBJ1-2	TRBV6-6	CASSRDRYNYGYTF	TGTGCCAGCTCTCGGGACAGGTATAACTATGGCTACACCTTC
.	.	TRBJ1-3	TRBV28	CASSLGGASGSTIYF	TGTGCCAGCAGCCTGGGGGGGGCGTCGGGAAGCACCATATATTTT
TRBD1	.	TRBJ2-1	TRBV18	CASSGQGYNEQFF	TGTGCCAGCTCGGGACAGGGCTACAATGAGCAGTTCTTC
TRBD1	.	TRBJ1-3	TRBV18	CASSPDGQASGNTIYF	TGTGCCAGCTCACCCGATGGACAGGCTTCTGGAAACACCATATATTTT
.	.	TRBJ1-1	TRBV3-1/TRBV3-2	CASSQGRTEAFF	TGTGCCAGCAGCCAGGGGCGGACTGAAGCTTTCTTT
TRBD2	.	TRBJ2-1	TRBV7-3	CASSPRLAAYNEQFF	TGTGCCAGCAGCCCCCGACTAGCGGCCTACAATGAGCAGTTCTTC
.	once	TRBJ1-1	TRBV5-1	CASSSRDTEAFF	TGCGCCAGCAGCTCGAGGGACACTGAAGCTTTCTTT
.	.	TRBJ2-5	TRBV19	CASSIDTGTQETQYF	TGTGCCAGTAGTATAGATACAGGGACCCAAGAGACCCAGTACTTC
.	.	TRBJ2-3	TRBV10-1	CASSDGQGSGTQDTQYF	TGCGCCAGCAGTGACGGTCAAGGTTCAGGGACACAGGATACGCAGTATTTT
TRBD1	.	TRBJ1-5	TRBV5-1	CASSLGQGAGNQPQHF	TGCGCCAGCAGCTTGGGGCAGGGGGCTGGCAATCAGCCCCAGCATTTT
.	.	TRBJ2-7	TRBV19	CASSPEGVREQYF	TGTGCCAGTAGTCCCGAGGGAGTAAGGGAGCAGTACTTC
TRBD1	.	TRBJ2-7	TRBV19	CASSPGQGGHEQYF	TGTGCCAGTAGTCCGGGACAGGGGGGCCACGAGCAGTACTTC
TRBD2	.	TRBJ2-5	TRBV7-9	CASSYPAGLAGLGTQYF	TGTGCCAGCAGCTATCCGGCTGGACTAGCGGGGCTTGGGACCCAGTACTTC
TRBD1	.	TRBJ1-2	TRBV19	CASSIPGTGNGYTF	TGTGCCAGTAGTATTCCGGGGACAGGGAATGGCTACACCTTC
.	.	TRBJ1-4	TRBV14	CASSQDPGRGKLFF	TGTGCCAGCAGCCAAGATCCAGGGAGGGGAAAACTGTTTTTT